The 19 T cell receptor beta chains presented below share a single source sample, sequenced in a study of blood T cell repertoires in COVID-19. Profiled with immunoSEQ multiplex PCR; TCRdb holds only in-frame clones, not every one. Of some 90,000 clones in the sample, 90% were seen once. Material: peripheral blood. These TCRs come from a woman older than 75 with active or convalescent COVID-19.

The chain links TRBV19 to TRBJ1-5; D is ambiguous. Germline V CDR1 and CDR2: LNHDA, SQIVND (reference sequence). With 3 bases removed from V and 1 base from J, the gap between germline ends came to 4 bases. The CDR3 spans 13 residues. The CDR3 protein is CASSMGSNQPQHF. DNA of the CDR3: TGTGCCAGTAGTATGGGCAGCAATCAGCCCCAGCATTTT.

The J gene is TRBJ1-1, the V gene TRBV10-3; 7 positions agree with TRBD1. Germline CDR1 is ENHRY and CDR2 is SYGVKD. V lost 6 bases and J lost 4; bases outside the gene matches: 11. CDR3 size: 15 residues. The CDR3 sequence: CAISLSLTGATEAFF. In DNA, the CDR3 is TGTGCCATCAGCCTATCCCTTACAGGGGCCACTGAAGCTTTCTTT.

The V call is TRBV7-8, the J call TRBJ1-1, with D possibly being TRBD1 (6 bases). Per the germline V gene, CDR1 is SGHVS and CDR2 is FQNEAQ. Between the trimmed V and J ends, which lost 1 base and 3 bases, there was a span of 15 bases. CDR3 length: 16 residues. The CDR3 DNA follows: TGTGCCAGCAGCTTAGGGTCGCGGGGGCGCGACACTGAAGCTTTCTTT. Translating gives CASSLGSRGRDTEAFF.

The CDR3 nucleotides are TGTGCCAGCAGCTTAGGGAACAGGGCCTACCAAGAGACCCAGTACTTC. Translation: CASSLGNRAYQETQYF. The chain combines TRBV7-2 with TRBJ2-5, with a weak D call TRBD1 (6 bases). The CDR3 extends over 16 amino acids. Germline V gene data show CDR1 as SGHTA and CDR2 as FQGNSA. Trimming stripped 1 base from V and 0 bases from J, with 12 bases between.

The rearrangement links TRBV11-2 to TRBJ1-4; TRBD1 might be the D (6 bases). V was cut by 8 bases and J by 3 bases, with 19 bases left in between. The germline CDR1 and CDR2 sequences are SGHAT and FQNNGV. This CDR3 has 16 amino acids. The CDR3 DNA reads as TGTGCCAGCGCCCCGACAACAGGGAAACCTAATGAAAAACTGTTTTTT. Translation gives CASAPTTGKPNEKLFF.

The genes are TRBV15 and TRBJ2-5, with 12 bases fitting TRBD2. The germline gives CDR1 LNHNV, CDR2 YYDKDF (reference sequence). The CDR3 loop spans 15 amino acids. J was trimmed by 1 base and V by 4 bases; bases with no gene match: 1. This chain's CDR3 is CATSMGLAGQETQYF. CDR3 nucleotides: TGTGCCACCAGCATGGGACTAGCGGGCCAAGAGACCCAGTACTTC.

The count of this clone is one. This chain joins TRBV7-9 and TRBJ1-5, with D possibly matching TRBD1 (6 bases). Trimming stripped 1 base from V and 7 bases from J, with 14 bases between. The CDR3 runs to 15 residues. Germline V gene data show CDR1 as SEHNR and CDR2 as FQNEAQ (reference sequence). CDR3: CASSLGGGLGQPQHF. CDR3 in DNA: TGTGCCAGCAGCTTAGGAGGGGGTTTGGGACAGCCCCAGCATTTT. Combining the CDR3 with reference TRBV7-9 and TRBJ1-5 gives the whole variable domain DTGVSQNPRHKITKRGQNVTFRCDPISEHNRLYWYRQTLGQGPEFLTYFQNEAQLEKSRLLSDRFSAERPKGSFSTLEIQRTEQGDSAMYLCASSLGGGLGQPQHFGDGTRLSIL.

This CDR3 reads CAISETGTPNTGELFF. As DNA, the CDR3 is TGTGCCATCAGTGAGACCGGGACACCGAACACCGGGGAGCTGTTTTTT. The V gene is TRBV10-3, the J gene TRBJ2-2; D perhaps matches TRBD1 (6 bases). Germline values: CDR1 ENHRY, CDR2 SYGVKD. Trimming removed 2 bases from V and 0 bases from J, with 10 bases in between. The CDR3 is 16 amino acids.

V gene TRBV6-5 combines with J gene TRBJ2-3, with TRBD2 matching 8 bases. This CDR3 has 14 amino acids. Trimming cost V 6 bases and J 4 bases; bases outside gene matches: 6. Germline V gene data show CDR1 as MNHEY and CDR2 as SVGAGI. The CDR3 DNA reads TGTGCCAGCAGCCCAAGCGGGAGCGCAGATACGCAGTATTTT. It is translated as CASSPSGSADTQYF.

The chain has TRBV7-9 and TRBJ2-7; 7 bases fit TRBD1. V trimming: 5 bases; J trimming: 2 bases; junction bases outside the gene matches: 6. CDR1 is SEHNR, CDR2 FQNEAQ, per germline (reference sequence). This CDR3 is built from 14 residues. The CDR3 nucleotides are TGTGCCAGCAGCCTGAGAGGGGGCACCTACGAGCAGTACTTC. As protein: CASSLRGGTYEQYF.

This chain connects TRBV27 to TRBJ2-5, with D perhaps TRBD1 (6 bases). The CDR3 totals 13 residues. Germline CDR1 reads MNHEY; CDR2 reads SMNVEV (reference sequence). Trimming pared 6 bases from V and 7 bases from J, leaving 15 bases between. The CDR3 nucleotides are TGTGCCAGCAGCTACGGGCCCAGGGGGACCCAGTACTTC. It codes for CASSYGPRGTQYF.

CDR3 amino acids: CARSWQGGTGYTF. CDR3 DNA: TGTGCCAGAAGCTGGCAGGGGGGAACTGGCTACACCTTC. V is TRBV5-3 and J is TRBJ1-2; 7 nucleotides align to TRBD1. TRBV5-3 is an ORF for which the function is uncertain. Losses at the gene ends were 3 bases for V and 7 bases for J; bases not matched to a gene: 6. The CDR3 loop spans 13 amino acids.

The J gene is TRBJ2-3, the V gene TRBV5-4; weak D call: TRBD2 (6 bases). CDR3 length: 13 residues. In germline, CDR1 is SGHNT, CDR2 YYREEE (reference sequence). V was cut by 6 bases and J by 1 base, with 9 bases left in between. The CDR3 region is CASTPGGTDTQYF. Written as DNA, the CDR3 is TGTGCCAGCACTCCGGGGGGCACAGATACGCAGTATTTT. The whole variable domain, filled in from reference TRBV5-4 and TRBJ2-3, reads ETGVTQSPTHLIKTRGQQVTLRCSSQSGHNTVSWYQQALGQGPQFIFQYYREEENGRGNFPPRFSGLQFPNYSSELNVNALELDDSALYLCASTPGGTDTQYFGPGTRLTVL.

The chain employs TRBV19 and TRBJ1-1; TRBD1 matches at 9 bases. The CDR3 runs to 18 residues. CDR1 is LNHDA and CDR2 is SQIVND in the germline V gene (reference sequence). V lost 4 bases and J lost 0; bases outside the gene matches: 12. CDR3 sequence reads: CASSTLSGQGNMNTEAFF. CDR3 sequence (DNA): TGTGCCAGTAGTACCCTATCGGGACAGGGTAATATGAACACTGAAGCTTTCTTT.

V is TRBV23-1 and J is TRBJ2-2; TRBD1 matches 7 bases. TRBV23-1 is sorted into the ORF group, with uncertain function. V lost 2 bases to trimming and J lost 4 bases; unmatched junction nucleotides: 10. The CDR3 loop spans 17 amino acids. In DNA form, the CDR3 reads TGCGCCAGCAGTCAAGGGCTCCGGGACAGATTCACCGGGGAGCTGTTTTTT. This gives the protein CASSQGLRDRFTGELFF.

V is TRBV11-2 and J is TRBJ2-3, with D uncertain. There are 11 residues in the CDR3. The V gene's germline CDR1 is SGHAT and CDR2 FQNNGV. Trimming pared 5 bases from V and 7 bases from J, leaving 7 bases between. CDR3 DNA: TGTGCCAGCAGCGCCGGGTATACGCAGTATTTT. Its protein product is CASSAGYTQYF.

The chain recombines TRBV7-8 with TRBJ2-1, with 13 bases aligning to TRBD2. Germline V gene data show CDR1 as SGHVS and CDR2 as FQNEAQ. The CDR3 extends over 15 amino acids. Germline trimming cut 5 bases from V and 5 bases from J; bases unmatched to any gene: 3. The CDR3 loop is CASSEGLAGNNEQFF. The DNA of the CDR3 is TGTGCCAGCAGCGAGGGACTAGCGGGGAACAATGAGCAGTTCTTC. Filled out from reference TRBV7-8 and TRBJ2-1, the complete variable domain reads GAGVSQSPRYKVAKRGQDVALRCDPISGHVSLFWYQQALGQGPEFLTYFQNEAQLDKSGLPSDRFFAERPEGSVSTLKIQRTQQEDSAVYLCASSEGLAGNNEQFFGPGTRLTVL.

The chain carries TRBV15 and TRBJ1-2; D not resolved. CDR1 is LNHNV, CDR2 YYDKDF, per germline (reference sequence). The V end lost 1 base, the J end lost 4 bases, and 10 bases lay between the germline ends. The CDR3 consists of 14 residues. The CDR3: CATSRGGERYGYTF. CDR3 nucleotide sequence: TGTGCCACCAGCAGAGGTGGAGAACGCTATGGCTACACCTTC. The complete variable domain, with remaining parts taken from reference TRBV15 and TRBJ1-2, reads DAMVIQNPRYQVTQFGKPVTLSCSQTLNHNVMYWYQQKSSQAPKLLFHYYDKDFNNEADTPDNFQSRRPNTSFCFLDIRSPGLGDTAMYLCATSRGGERYGYTFGSGTRLTVV.

The rearrangement uses TRBV29-1 and TRBJ2-5; 12 nucleotides line up with TRBD2. The trim removed 7 bases at V and 5 bases at J, leaving 2 bases unmatched. The CDR3 consists of 12 residues. CDR1 and CDR2 from the germline V gene are SQVTM and ANQGSEA. CDR3 protein: CSGLAGDETQYF. The CDR3 DNA follows: TGCAGCGGACTAGCGGGGGATGAGACCCAGTACTTC. The variable domain in full, with the rest retrieved from reference TRBV29-1 and TRBJ2-5, is SAVISQKPSRDICQRGTSLTIQCQVDSQVTMMFWYRQQPGQSLTLIATANQGSEATYESGFVIDKFPISRPNLTFSTLTVSNMSPEDSSIYLCSGLAGDETQYFGPGTRLLVL.